This T cell receptor (beta chain) emerged from a study of ipilimumab plus nivolumab after autologous stem cell transplantation. Study context: The DLBCL group included primary refractory and relapsed cases.

Germline-derived CDR1 and CDR2 are WNHNN and SYGVQD (reference sequence). With 5 bases clipped from V and 5 bases from J, the junction kept 6 bases outside the gene matches. The CDR3 has 15 amino acids. The data were produced by immunoSEQ multiplex PCR, yet TCRdb's version contains in-frame clones alone and is incomplete. The sample consists of under 30,000 clones, more than 70% of them appearing once. This TCR was sampled from a male donor with diffuse large B-cell lymphoma. The sequences come from PBMCs, collected in a trial of ipilimumab plus nivolumab as post-transplant consolidation. V and J are TRBV10-1 and TRBJ1-6, with TRBD1 identical over 7 bases. CDR3 nucleotides: TGCGCCAGCAGTCCAAGGACAGGCGATAATTCACCCCTCCACTTT. It yields the protein CASSPRTGDNSPLHF.